These T cell receptor beta chains were read from a single sample in a study of T-cell reconstitution after alpha-beta-depleted transplantation in children. In TCRdb, the PCR reads were re-called with MiXCR into one record per CDR3 protein. Of 480,000 or so distinct CDR3 sequences detected, over 9.5% appear once; the ten largest clones hold roughly 2%. Source: PBMCs, taken before TCRalphabeta/CD19-depleted stem cell transplant. The receptors here all came from a child aged 2-9 years with inherited bone marrow failure, due to receive a stem cell transplant. CDR3s include the opening cysteine and the closing phenylalanine or tryptophan. The D gene is left open where the match is weak. Not every row has a clone size; where given, it reads once, few, many or a size class.

TRBJ2-7 | few | - | TRBV18 | CASSPVGGPGEQYF | TGTGCCAGCTCACCCGTTGGGGGGCCGGGAGAGCAGTACTTC
TRBJ2-7 | many | - | TRBV5-1 | CASSLDLGDEQYF | TGCGCCAGCAGCTTGGATCTGGGCGACGAGCAGTACTTC
TRBJ1-1 | many | - | TRBV20-1 | CSARDGYRNTEAFF | TGCAGTGCTAGAGATGGGTATAGGAACACTGAAGCTTTCTTT
TRBJ2-2 | - | TRBD2 | TRBV19 | CATTPGLAVTGELFF | TGTGCCACCACCCCGGGACTAGCGGTCACCGGGGAGCTGTTTTTT
TRBJ2-1 | many | - | TRBV20-1 | CSARTNEQFF | TGCAGTGCTAGAACCAATGAGCAGTTCTTC
TRBJ1-5 | many | TRBD1 | TRBV28 | CASSLDTGVGQPQHF | TGTGCCAGCAGTTTAGATACAGGGGTAGGTCAGCCCCAGCATTTT
TRBJ1-2 | many | - | TRBV5-1 | CASSLGWDGYGYTF | TGCGCCAGCAGCTTGGGATGGGACGGCTATGGCTACACCTTC
TRBJ1-3 | many | - | TRBV27 | CASSSSWDSGNTIYF | TGTGCCAGCAGCTCGTCTTGGGACTCTGGAAACACCATATATTTT
TRBJ2-4 | many | - | TRBV7-2 | CASSLVASNIQYF | TGTGCCAGCAGCTTAGTAGCCAGCAACATTCAGTACTTC
TRBJ2-2 | many | - | TRBV7-9 | CASCGVYTGELFF | TGTGCCTCGTGCGGGGTTTACACCGGGGAGCTGTTTTTT
TRBJ2-5 | few | - | TRBV7-9 | CAGSLGARQRETQYF | TGTGCCGGCAGCTTAGGGGCGAGACAAAGAGAGACCCAGTACTTC
TRBJ2-7 | many | - | TRBV12-3/TRBV12-4 | CASSRTGPPYEQYF | TGTGCCAGCAGTCGGACGGGCCCCCCCTACGAGCAGTACTTC
TRBJ2-2 | many | TRBD2 | TRBV3-1 | CASSQDPLKLAGAGELFF | TGTGCCAGCAGCCAAGATCCGTTAAAGCTAGCGGGAGCCGGGGAGCTGTTTTTT
TRBJ2-1 | many | TRBD2 | TRBV29-1 | CSVLPGLAGAEWQDNEQFF | TGCAGCGTTTTACCGGGACTAGCGGGAGCCGAATGGCAAGACAATGAGCAGTTCTTC
TRBJ2-1 | few | TRBD2 | TRBV27 | CASSPGEGSGMGNEQFF | TGTGCCAGCAGCCCGGGGGAGGGTTCCGGGATGGGGAATGAGCAGTTCTTC
TRBJ2-1 | many | - | TRBV5-1 | CASSWDIGYNEQFF | TGCGCCAGCAGCTGGGACATAGGCTACAATGAGCAGTTCTTC
TRBJ2-3 | many | TRBD2 | TRBV4-3 | CASSQGAGEPDTQYF | TGCGCCAGCAGCCAAGGGGCGGGAGAACCAGATACGCAGTATTTT
TRBJ1-5 | few | - | TRBV20-1 | CSAAPLSIIQPQHF | TGCAGTGCTGCCCCACTCAGCATCATCCAGCCCCAGCATTTT
TRBJ2-7 | many | - | TRBV20-1 | CSAGGPQNSYEQYF | TGCAGTGCTGGGGGACCCCAAAACTCCTACGAGCAGTACTTC
TRBJ2-3 | - | - | TRBV27 | CASRPNYGHHLGTDTQYF | TGTGCCAGCAGGCCTAACTATGGACACCACCTGGGGACAGATACGCAGTATTTT
TRBJ1-1 | - | - | TRBV12-3/TRBV12-4 | CASSFPPGVNTEAFF | TGTGCCAGCAGTTTCCCCCCAGGGGTGAACACTGAAGCTTTCTTT
TRBJ2-1 | many | TRBD1 | TRBV28 | CASSPWTGVGEQFF | TGTGCCAGCAGTCCCTGGACAGGGGTGGGTGAGCAGTTCTTC
TRBJ2-7 | many | TRBD2 | TRBV19 | CASSIGGGPYEQYF | TGTGCCAGTAGTATTGGCGGGGGACCATACGAGCAGTACTTC
TRBJ2-1 | many | - | TRBV15 | CATSRGSRGTAYNEQFF | TGTGCCACCAGCAGAGGTTCCCGGGGGACGGCCTACAATGAGCAGTTCTTC
TRBJ2-1 | - | - | TRBV19 | CASSISGRFNEQFF | TGTGCCAGTAGTATAAGCGGCAGGTTCAATGAGCAGTTCTTC
TRBJ2-1 | - | - | TRBV7-2 | CASSLSLPNEQFF | TGTGCCAGCAGCTTATCCCTCCCCAATGAGCAGTTCTTC
TRBJ2-1 | many | TRBD2 | TRBV7-6 | CASSLGSLAGYYNEQFF | TGTGCCAGCAGCTTAGGAAGCCTAGCGGGGTACTACAATGAGCAGTTCTTC
TRBJ2-7 | few | TRBD2 | TRBV28 | CASSYRLAEYEQYF | TGTGCCAGCAGCTACAGACTAGCGGAGTACGAGCAGTACTTC
TRBJ2-2 | few | TRBD2 | TRBV23-1 | CASMAGENTGELFF | TGCGCCAGCATGGCGGGAGAGAACACCGGGGAGCTGTTTTTT
TRBJ2-3 | many | TRBD2 | TRBV5-4 | CASSLIRSEIAGDTQYF | TGTGCCAGCAGCTTGATACGGAGCGAGATAGCGGGAGATACGCAGTATTTT
TRBJ1-5 | many | TRBD1 | TRBV5-1 | CASSLDVMMDRSNQPQHF | TGCGCCAGCAGCTTGGATGTAATGATGGACAGGAGCAATCAGCCCCAGCATTTT
TRBJ2-1 | - | - | TRBV19 | CASSIAILLNWGEQFF | TGTGCCAGTAGTATAGCAATTCTTCTCAACTGGGGTGAGCAGTTCTTC
TRBJ1-5 | - | - | TRBV3-1 | CASGFGPDQPQHF | TGTGCCAGCGGATTCGGACCCGATCAGCCCCAGCATTTT
TRBJ2-1 | many | - | TRBV6-2/TRBV6-3 | CASSYSSRPYNEQFF | TGTGCCAGCAGTTACTCGAGTAGACCCTACAATGAGCAGTTCTTC
TRBJ2-6 | few | TRBD1 | TRBV5-1 | CASSPGQVLGANVLTF | TGCGCCAGCAGCCCGGGACAGGTCTTAGGGGCCAACGTCCTGACTTTC
TRBJ2-4 | many | - | TRBV21-1 | CASSSRAKNIQYF | TGTGCCAGCAGCTCTCGAGCCAAAAACATTCAGTACTTC
TRBJ2-2 | many | TRBD2 | TRBV20-1 | CSARTWGRAGTGELFF | TGCAGTGCTAGGACATGGGGGAGGGCCGGGACCGGGGAGCTGTTTTTT
TRBJ1-5 | many | - | TRBV19 | CASSIGGQSNQPQHF | TGTGCCAGTAGTATCGGTGGGCAAAGCAATCAGCCCCAGCATTTT
TRBJ2-5 | - | - | TRBV20-1 | CSVGNWEQETQYF | TGCAGTGTCGGAAACTGGGAACAAGAGACCCAGTACTTC
TRBJ2-7 | many | TRBD2 | TRBV5-4 | CASSLVGSGIYEQYF | TGTGCCAGCAGCTTGGTGGGTAGCGGGATCTACGAGCAGTACTTC
TRBJ2-7 | - | TRBD1 | TRBV9 | CASSVEGANYEQYF | TGTGCCAGCAGCGTAGAGGGGGCGAACTACGAGCAGTACTTC
TRBJ2-7 | - | - | TRBV5-1 | CASSLASGHPRYEQYF | TGCGCCAGCAGCTTGGCCTCGGGACACCCAAGGTACGAGCAGTACTTC
TRBJ1-1 | many | - | TRBV5-6 | CASSLLSMNTEAFF | TGTGCCAGCAGCTTGTTGAGCATGAACACTGAAGCTTTCTTT
TRBJ2-3 | - | - | TRBV3-1 | CASSPPKGRHDTQYF | TGTGCCAGCAGCCCTCCTAAGGGAAGGCACGATACGCAGTATTTT
TRBJ2-7 | - | - | TRBV28 | CASSLLRRPYEQYF | TGTGCCAGCAGTTTACTAAGAAGGCCCTACGAGCAGTACTTC
TRBJ2-1 | many | - | TRBV20-1 | CSARAGRDNEQFF | TGCAGTGCTAGGGCGGGGCGCGACAATGAGCAGTTCTTC
TRBJ1-1 | few | TRBD1 | TRBV18 | CASSIQGLNTEAFF | TGTGCCAGCTCAATACAGGGGCTAAACACTGAAGCTTTCTTT
TRBJ1-2 | many | TRBD1 | TRBV15 | CATSRGTGTYYGYTF | TGTGCCACCAGCAGAGGGACAGGGACGTACTATGGCTACACCTTC
TRBJ2-7 | - | - | TRBV5-6 | CASSEDNYEQYF | TGTGCCAGCAGCGAGGACAACTACGAGCAGTACTTC
TRBJ2-7 | - | - | TRBV6-1 | CASARSDPYEQYF | TGTGCCAGCGCCAGGAGCGATCCCTACGAGCAGTACTTC
TRBJ2-3 | many | - | TRBV20-1 | CSAQKGGTGDFTDTQYF | TGCAGTGCCCAAAAGGGGGGGACCGGGGACTTCACAGATACGCAGTATTTT
TRBJ2-1 | - | TRBD1 | TRBV27 | CASSPAAGQVTNEQFF | TGTGCCAGCAGTCCGGCTGCGGGACAGGTTACTAATGAGCAGTTCTTC
TRBJ2-2 | many | TRBD1 | TRBV12-3/TRBV12-4 | CASSSRDRAPGELFF | TGTGCCAGCAGTTCCCGGGACAGGGCTCCCGGGGAGCTGTTTTTT
TRBJ1-2 | many | TRBD1 | TRBV4-1 | CASSQRGRGAYGYTF | TGCGCCAGCAGCCAAAGGGGGCGGGGTGCCTATGGCTACACCTTC
TRBJ2-5 | many | - | TRBV4-1 | CASSQAGPRETQYF | TGCGCCAGCAGCCAAGCAGGGCCTCGGGAGACCCAGTACTTC